One and the same sample provided the 20 T cell receptor beta chains below, sequenced in a study of CD8+ T cells in alopecia areata. RNA extraction was followed by reverse transcription into cDNA, which acted as the sequencing template. Assay: immunoSEQ multiplex PCR; the TCRdb copy retains only in-frame clones and omits some. This sample has about 180,000 clones; around 71% occur once, and the top ten carry about an eighth. The material sequenced was CD8+ T cells sorted from blood, taken at week 0. The receptors shown here come from a human donor with alopecia areata.

The chain joins TRBV5-6 to TRBJ1-5; weak D call: TRBD1 (5 bases). This CDR3 spans 14 amino acids. Trimming removed 6 bases from V and 3 bases from J, with 13 bases in between. CDR1 is SGHDT, CDR2 YYEEEE, per germline. The CDR3 reads CASNLGDSNQPQHF. CDR3 nucleotides: TGTGCCAGCAACCTCGGGGACTCCAATCAGCCCCAGCATTTT.

The chain is built from TRBV10-3 and TRBJ2-7, with 7 bases aligning to TRBD1. The germline gives CDR1 ENHRY, CDR2 SYGVKD. The V segment lost 10 bases and the J segment 0 bases; nucleotides outside the gene matches: 6. This CDR3 is 13 amino acids long. The chain's CDR3 is CASKRTGSYEQYF. In nucleotides, the CDR3 is TGTGCCAGCAAGCGGACAGGCTCCTACGAGCAGTACTTC.

This rearrangement joins TRBV19 to TRBJ1-1; D unresolved. The CDR3 consists of 10 residues. Trimming pared 7 bases from V and 9 bases from J, leaving 9 bases between. The germline V gene has CDR1 LNHDA and CDR2 SQIVND (reference sequence). In DNA, the CDR3 is TGTGCCAGTACTAGGAAACAAGCTTTCTTT. This codes for CASTRKQAFF. The full variable domain, rest sourced from reference TRBV19 and TRBJ1-1, is DGGITQSPKYLFRKEGQNVTLSCEQNLNHDAMYWYRQDPGQGLRLIYYSQIVNDFQKGDIAEGYSVSREKKESFPLTVTSAQKNPTAFYLCASTRKQAFFGQGTRLTVV.

This clone was seen just once. The chain couples TRBV20-1 to TRBJ2-7; D uncertain. The germline V gene has CDR1 DFQATT and CDR2 SNEGSKA (reference sequence). Trimming took 7 bases from V and 1 from J, leaving 8 bases between them. This CDR3 is 11 amino acids long. DNA of the CDR3: TGCAGTGGTTTGCAGTCCTACGAGCAGTACTTC. Translating gives CSGLQSYEQYF.

V is TRBV4-2 and J is TRBJ2-3, with D unclear. The germline V and J ends were trimmed by 1 base and 6 bases, with 8 bases remaining between them. The CDR3 spans 13 residues. Germline loops: CDR1 LGHNA, CDR2 YNFKEQ. CDR3 in DNA: TGTGCCAGCAGCCAAGTTCTCATCGATACGCAGTATTTT. This encodes CASSQVLIDTQYF.

The chain recombines TRBV30 with TRBJ2-5; TRBD1 is a possible D gene (6 bases). The CDR3 totals 14 residues. Germline V CDR1 and CDR2: GTSNPN, SVGIG (reference sequence). The V end lost 1 base, the J end lost 4 bases, and 13 bases lay between the germline ends. The CDR3: CAWSGGPRGETQYF. The CDR3 bases are TGTGCCTGGAGTGGCGGTCCCAGGGGAGAGACCCAGTACTTC.

This clone was counted a few times. This chain joins TRBV9 and TRBJ1-1; tentative D call: TRBD1 (5 bases). The germline V gene has CDR1 SGDLS and CDR2 YYNGEE. V lost 4 bases to trimming and J lost 0 bases, with 13 bases between them. The CDR3 runs 15 residues. The CDR3 region has the DNA TGTGCCAGCAGCCCACCGACAGCCCTGAACACTGAAGCTTTCTTT. It is translated as CASSPPTALNTEAFF.

This clone was recorded a few times. The chain is built from TRBV13 and TRBJ1-6; D is possibly TRBD1 (5 bases). The germline V gene encodes CDR1 PRHDT and CDR2 FYEKMQ (reference sequence). V lost 4 bases to trimming and J lost 7 bases, with 14 bases between them. The CDR3 has 15 amino acids. The chain's CDR3 is CASSSTGTENSPLHF. The CDR3 DNA sequence: TGTGCCAGCAGCTCTACGGGGACGGAGAATTCACCCCTCCACTTT.

The J gene is TRBJ2-7, the V gene TRBV19, with a weak D call TRBD2 (5 bases). Per germline, CDR1 LNHDA and CDR2 SQIVND (reference sequence). Deletions cut 5 bases from V and 0 bases from J, with 11 bases between. The CDR3 length is 14 residues. Written as DNA, the CDR3 is TGTGCCAGTAGTCCCTCGGGAAGCTCCTACGAGCAGTACTTC. The encoded protein is CASSPSGSSYEQYF.

V usage is TRBV2 and J usage is TRBJ2-5; 10 bases are shared with TRBD1. Germline V gene lookup returns CDR1 SNHLY and CDR2 FYNNEI. With 6 bases clipped from V and 5 bases from J, the junction kept 9 bases outside the gene matches. The CDR3 spans 15 residues. In DNA, the CDR3 is TGTGCCAGCAGCGTGGGACAGGGGATGGGGGAGACCCAGTACTTC. Translation gives CASSVGQGMGETQYF.

The chain recombines TRBV6-5 with TRBJ1-1; D perhaps matches TRBD1 (5 bases). V lost 11 bases to trimming and J lost 1 base, with 14 bases between them. This CDR3 spans 13 amino acids. Germline CDR1 is MNHEY and CDR2 is SVGAGI. The CDR3 is CAAAPRENTEAFF. CDR3 nucleotide sequence: TGTGCCGCCGCACCCAGGGAGAACACTGAAGCTTTCTTT.

V usage is TRBV4-2 and J usage is TRBJ2-3, with D perhaps TRBD1 or TRBD2 (5 bases each). V lost 1 base and J lost 2, with 10 bases in between. The germline CDR1 and CDR2 sequences are LGHNA and YNFKEQ. The CDR3 consists of 15 residues. CDR3 DNA: TGTGCCAGCAGCCAAGGGGACGGCGACACAGATACGCAGTATTTT. Residues: CASSQGDGDTDTQYF.

The V gene is TRBV5-1, the J gene TRBJ1-5, with TRBD1 as a possible D gene (6 bases). V gave up 4 bases and J gave up 4 bases, with 12 bases separating them. In germline, CDR1 is SGHRS, CDR2 YFSETQ. The CDR3 loop spans 14 amino acids. The CDR3, as DNA: TGCGCCAGCAGCCCCTCAGGGGCGAATCAGCCCCAGCATTTT. Translating it yields CASSPSGANQPQHF.

V is TRBV30 and J is TRBJ1-5; D might be TRBD1 (6 bases). V was clipped by 3 bases and J by 6 bases, with 18 bases between them. This CDR3 is 15 amino acids long. Germline V gives CDR1 GTSNPN, CDR2 SVGIG (reference sequence). CDR3 in amino acids: CAWRRISGDGQPQHF. As DNA, the CDR3 is TGTGCCTGGAGGAGAATTTCAGGGGACGGTCAGCCCCAGCATTTT.

The chain recombines TRBV19 with TRBJ1-1; weak D call: TRBD1 (5 bases). Between the trimmed V and J ends, which lost 0 bases and 7 bases, there was a span of 12 bases. The CDR3 loop spans 14 amino acids. Germline CDR1 LNHDA, CDR2 SQIVND (reference sequence). The CDR3 protein is CASSIDIPGFEAFF. CDR3 nucleotide sequence: TGTGCCAGTAGTATAGATATCCCAGGGTTTGAAGCTTTCTTT.

V usage is TRBV4-1 and J usage is TRBJ1-6; 9 nucleotides match TRBD1. The CDR3 extends over 17 amino acids. Germline values: CDR1 MGHRA, CDR2 YSYEKL. The trim removed 1 base at V and 9 bases at J, leaving 10 bases unmatched. The CDR3 nucleotides read TGCGCCAGCAGCCAAGTCGTCGGACAGGGGATGGTTTCACCCCTCCACTTT. Amino acids: CASSQVVGQGMVSPLHF.

This CDR3 is CASSLGQSNQPQHF. CDR3 nucleotides: TGTGCCAGCAGCTTAGGACAGAGCAATCAGCCCCAGCATTTT. The chain couples TRBV7-6 to TRBJ1-5; perhaps TRBD1 as D (5 bases). Germline-derived CDR1 and CDR2 are SGHVS and FNYEAQ. This CDR3 comprises 14 residues. Trimming cost V 1 base and J 1 base, with 5 bases left between them.

In this sample, this clone turned up a few times. This chain joins TRBV4-2 and TRBJ2-3, with 12 nucleotides matching TRBD2. The CDR3 spans 17 residues. CDR1 LGHNA and CDR2 YNFKEQ come from the germline V gene. V lost 2 bases, J lost 4 bases, and 7 bases stayed unmatched. The CDR3 region is CASSQTTSGGTSDTQYF. The CDR3 nucleotides are TGTGCCAGCAGCCAAACTACTAGCGGGGGGACCTCAGATACGCAGTATTTT.

The V gene is TRBV29-1, the J gene TRBJ2-5, with 9 bases lining up with TRBD1. Losses at the gene ends were 6 bases for V and 2 bases for J; bases not matched to a gene: 4. Germline V lookup: CDR1 SQVTM, CDR2 ANQGSEA. The CDR3 has 13 amino acids. The DNA for the CDR3 is TGCAGCGTCCCCGGACAGGGGCAAGAGACCCAGTACTTC. As protein: CSVPGQGQETQYF.

In nucleotides, the CDR3 is TGTGCCAGCAGTGTTAGCGGGGAAGGCGACGAGCAGTACTTC. It encodes CASSVSGEGDEQYF. V and J are TRBV2 and TRBJ2-7; 8 nucleotides match TRBD2. The CDR3 spans 14 residues. The V segment lost 4 bases and the J segment 5 bases; nucleotides outside the gene matches: 7. Germline assignment: CDR1 SNHLY and CDR2 FYNNEI.